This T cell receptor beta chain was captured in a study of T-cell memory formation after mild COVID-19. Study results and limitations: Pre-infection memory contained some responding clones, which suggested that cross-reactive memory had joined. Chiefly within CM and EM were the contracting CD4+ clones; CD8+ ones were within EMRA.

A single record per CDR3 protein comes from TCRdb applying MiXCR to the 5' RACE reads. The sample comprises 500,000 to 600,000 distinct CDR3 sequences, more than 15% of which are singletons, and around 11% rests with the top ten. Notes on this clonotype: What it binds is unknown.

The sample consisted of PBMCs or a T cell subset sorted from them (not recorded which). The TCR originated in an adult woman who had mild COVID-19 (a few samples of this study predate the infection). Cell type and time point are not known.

CDR3 loop: CASSSGQGYYGYTF. In nucleotides, the CDR3 is TGTGCCAGCAGCTCCGGACAGGGGTACTATGGCTACACCTTC. The chain employs TRBV7-2 and TRBJ1-2; TRBD1 aligns across 9 bases. With V trimmed by 4 bases and J by 3 bases, 3 bases remained unmatched. Germline assignment: CDR1 SGHTA and CDR2 FQGNSA. This CDR3 is 14 amino acids long.